What follows are 27 T cell receptor beta chains derived from one specimen sequenced in a study of T cell repertoires in cytomegalovirus infection. In TCRdb, the reads were re-called with MiXCR into one record per CDR3 protein. The table lists around 360,000 distinct CDR3 sequences, about 34% of them singletons. No cognate antigen is known for these TCRs. The input for sequencing was cultured PBMCs, taken from culture after CMV antigen stimulation. The receptors were gathered from a human donor in good health (CMV status not recorded). Some clones in this sample may be carry-over from other donors' samples.

This chain joins TRBV7-4 and TRBJ2-6, with 8 positions matching TRBD1. CDR1 SGHVT and CDR2 SQSDAQ come from the germline V gene. The V segment lost 6 bases and the J segment 9 bases; nucleotides outside the gene matches: 10. This CDR3 is 15 amino acids long. DNA of the CDR3: TGTGCCAGCAGTACCTTGCGGACAGGGATCAACGTCCTGACTTTC. The encoded protein is CASSTLRTGINVLTF.

The rearrangement links TRBV2 to TRBJ2-7, with TRBD1 matching over 8 bases. V shed 5 bases and J 2 bases; nucleotides not matched to a gene: 5. The V gene's germline CDR1 is SNHLY and CDR2 FYNNEI. The CDR3 consists of 14 residues. DNA of the CDR3: TGTGCCAGCAGTATCGGGACAGGTACCTACGAGCAGTACTTC. It yields the protein CASSIGTGTYEQYF.

The chain recombines TRBV19 with TRBJ2-5; the D gene is possibly TRBD2 (6 bases). With 3 bases removed from V and 0 bases from J, the gap between germline ends came to 11 bases. CDR1 is LNHDA and CDR2 is SQIVND in the germline V gene (reference sequence). CDR3 length: 15 residues. This chain's CDR3 is CASSIFGGNQETQYF. The CDR3 nucleotides read TGTGCCAGTAGTATTTTTGGGGGGAACCAAGAGACCCAGTACTTC. The full variable domain, in which reference TRBV19 and TRBJ2-5 provide the parts outside the CDR3, is DGGITQSPKYLFRKEGQNVTLSCEQNLNHDAMYWYRQDPGQGLRLIYYSQIVNDFQKGDIAEGYSVSREKKESFPLTVTSAQKNPTAFYLCASSIFGGNQETQYFGPGTRLLVL.

The chain joins TRBV7-2 to TRBJ1-4; no clear D gene. CDR1 and CDR2 from the germline V gene are SGHTA and FQGNSA. The CDR3 is 13 amino acids. Trimming pared 5 bases from V and 8 bases from J, leaving 12 bases between. The chain's CDR3 is CASSPHEREKLFF. The CDR3 DNA follows: TGTGCCAGCAGCCCGCACGAGAGGGAAAAACTGTTTTTT.

The V gene is TRBV7-9, the J gene TRBJ2-3, with no clear D. This CDR3 region has 13 residues. Germline V gene sequence: CDR1 SEHNR, CDR2 FQNEAQ (reference sequence). V lost 4 bases and J 2 bases, leaving 7 bases between the germline ends. CDR3 amino acids: CASSSSYTDTQYF. The CDR3 DNA reads as TGTGCCAGCAGCTCCTCTTACACAGATACGCAGTATTTT.

The CDR3 protein is CASSSTSLFGSGYTF. CDR3 DNA sequence: TGTGCCAGCAGTTCAACTAGTTTGTTTGGATCGGGCTACACCTTC. V usage is TRBV12-3 or TRBV12-4 and J usage is TRBJ1-2; D remains ambiguous. Trimming removed 4 bases from V and 8 bases from J, with 20 bases in between. The CDR3 runs to 15 residues.

The rearrangement joins TRBV7-2 to TRBJ2-7; D is perhaps TRBD2 (5 bases). Germline V gene data show CDR1 as SGHTA and CDR2 as FQGNSA. The CDR3 contains 13 residues. V was pared by 5 bases and J by 6 bases, with 14 bases between. The CDR3 loop is CASSRPSSSEQYF. In DNA, the CDR3 is TGTGCCAGCAGCCGCCCTTCTAGCTCCGAGCAGTACTTC.

This clonotype was observed a few times. The rearrangement links TRBV20-1 to TRBJ2-3, with a possible D match to TRBD1 (6 bases). The CDR3 loop spans 11 amino acids. Germline-derived CDR1 and CDR2 are DFQATT and SNEGSKA (reference sequence). The V and J ends lost 6 bases and 15 bases respectively, with 19 bases between them. This CDR3 is CSAPGQLQGYF. For the CDR3, the DNA is TGCAGTGCGCCAGGACAGCTGCAGGGTTATTTT.

The V call is TRBV18, the J call TRBJ2-1; possibly TRBD1 or TRBD2 for D (5 bases each). The germline CDR1 and CDR2 sequences are KGHSH and LQKENI. The CDR3 has 13 residues. The V and J ends lost 2 bases and 6 bases respectively, with 8 bases between them. CDR3 in DNA: TGTGCCAGCTCACCAGCAGGGACCAATGAGCAGTTCTTC. This gives the protein CASSPAGTNEQFF.

This clonotype was detected a few times. The J gene is TRBJ2-1, the V gene TRBV6-2 or TRBV6-3; D is possibly TRBD1 (6 bases). The germline V gene has CDR1 MNHEY and CDR2 SVGEGT. V was trimmed by 4 bases and J by 4 bases, leaving 20 bases between them. This CDR3 region has 17 residues. The DNA for the CDR3 is TGTGCCAGCAGTTCGCGCTCCAACGGGGACAATTACAATGAGCAGTTCTTC. Amino acid sequence: CASSSRSNGDNYNEQFF.

The chain has TRBV12-3 or TRBV12-4 and TRBJ2-3; 10 nucleotides agree with TRBD2. V trimming: 6 bases; J trimming: 3 bases; junction bases outside the gene matches: 6. This CDR3 region has 15 residues. CDR3 sequence: CASRQTSGNTDTQYF. In nucleotides, the CDR3 is TGTGCCAGCAGGCAAACTAGCGGGAATACAGATACGCAGTATTTT.

This clonotype was picked up one time. This rearrangement joins TRBV5-3 to TRBJ1-1; a possible D gene is TRBD1 (5 bases). TRBV5-3 carries the ORF label, with uncertain function. The V end was cut by 8 bases, the J end by 6 bases, with 14 bases between. CDR3 length: 12 residues. The CDR3 loop is CASSGGRAEAFF. The CDR3 DNA reads TGTGCCAGCAGTGGGGGACGGGCTGAAGCTTTCTTT.

This rearrangement joins TRBV12-5 to TRBJ2-1; D gene uncertain. The CDR3 loop spans 12 amino acids. The germline V gene encodes CDR1 LGHNT and CDR2 FRNRAP. V was trimmed by 3 bases and J by 10 bases, leaving 10 bases between them. In nucleotides, the CDR3 is TGTGCTAGTGGTTTTCGGCTAGGCGAGCAGTTCTTC. As protein: CASGFRLGEQFF. Full variable domain (outside the CDR3, taken from reference TRBV12-5 and TRBJ2-1): DARVTQTPRHKVTEMGQEVTMRCQPILGHNTVFWYRQTMMQGLELLAYFRNRAPLDDSGMPKDRFSAEMPDATLATLKIQPSEPRDSAVYFCASGFRLGEQFFGPGTRLTVL.

J is TRBJ1-2 and V is TRBV4-3; possible D gene TRBD1, 5 bases. The CDR3 totals 15 residues. Per the germline V gene, CDR1 is LGHNA and CDR2 is YSLEER. Trimming stripped 0 bases from V and 8 bases from J, with 16 bases between. The CDR3 DNA reads as TGCGCCAGCAGCCAAGATGTAATGCAGGGTCAAGGCTACACCTTC. Translated, it gives CASSQDVMQGQGYTF.

This clonotype occurred a few times. The chain recombines TRBV7-2 with TRBJ1-1; possible D gene TRBD1, 6 bases. The CDR3 is 15 residues long. Germline values: CDR1 SGHTA, CDR2 FQGNSA. Deletions cut 5 bases from V and 4 bases from J, with 17 bases between. The DNA for the CDR3 is TGTGCCAGCAGCCGCTTGGGGGGCGGTGGCACTGAAGCTTTCTTT. This codes for CASSRLGGGGTEAFF.

This clonotype has only a few counts. The chain's CDR3 is CASSQDGTGGVTDTQYF. The DNA for the CDR3 is TGCGCCAGCAGCCAAGATGGAACGGGAGGCGTCACAGATACGCAGTATTTT. The chain recombines TRBV4-1 with TRBJ2-3, with TRBD2 identical over 7 bases. Per the germline V gene, CDR1 is MGHRA and CDR2 is YSYEKL. With V trimmed by 0 bases and J by 2 bases, 8 bases remained unmatched. The CDR3 contains 17 residues.

This clonotype was picked up many times. The V gene is TRBV7-2, the J gene TRBJ1-6; D ambiguous. The CDR3 runs 14 residues. Germline assignment: CDR1 SGHTA and CDR2 FQGNSA. Trimming left V 0 bases short and J 7 bases short, with 7 bases between. CDR3: CASSLAGLNSPLHF. CDR3 sequence (DNA): TGTGCCAGCAGCTTAGCGGGCCTAAATTCACCCCTCCACTTT.

The chain links TRBV29-1 to TRBJ1-1; D unresolved. The CDR3 covers 12 residues. V dropped 7 bases and J dropped 0 bases, with 9 bases sitting between them. Germline V gene sequence: CDR1 SQVTM, CDR2 ANQGSEA. CDR3 protein: CSGGRMNTEAFF. The CDR3 DNA sequence: TGCAGCGGTGGACGGATGAACACTGAAGCTTTCTTT.

The chain uses TRBV20-1 and TRBJ2-1, with 7 bases lining up with TRBD2. The CDR3 loop spans 17 amino acids. Trimming removed 6 bases from V and 7 bases from J; junction bases left unmatched: 21. Germline CDR1 DFQATT, CDR2 SNEGSKA (reference sequence). This CDR3 reads CSALNSGEGIRGNEQFF. The DNA of the CDR3 is TGCAGTGCGCTCAATTCCGGGGAGGGCATTCGTGGAAATGAGCAGTTCTTC.

The sample holds many counts of this clonotype. The chain recombines TRBV7-2 with TRBJ1-5; D gene ambiguous. Per germline, CDR1 SGHTA and CDR2 FQGNSA. Trimming shortened V by 1 base and J by 9 bases, and 10 bases separated the two germline ends. This CDR3 comprises 13 residues. The CDR3 here is CASSLGTLRPQHF. The CDR3 region has the DNA TGTGCCAGCAGCTTAGGAACCCTGAGGCCCCAGCATTTT.

The rearrangement links TRBV6-2 or TRBV6-3 to TRBJ2-7; no clear D gene. CDR3 size: 14 residues. The germline CDR1 and CDR2 sequences are MNHEY and SVGEGT. Between the trimmed V and J ends, which lost 0 bases and 5 bases, there was a span of 11 bases. The CDR3 spells CASSYSRRSDEQYF. The CDR3 bases are TGTGCCAGCAGTTACTCGAGACGGTCGGACGAGCAGTACTTC.

V is TRBV18 and J is TRBJ2-2, with 8 bases identical to TRBD1. Germline-derived CDR1 and CDR2 are KGHSH and LQKENI. The CDR3 loop spans 15 amino acids. Trimming removed 3 bases from V and 1 base from J; junction bases left unmatched: 1. In nucleotides, the CDR3 is TGTGCCAGCTCACCGGACAGGGAGAACACCGGGGAGCTGTTTTTT. This codes for CASSPDRENTGELFF.

This clonotype has more than one count but fewer than ten. The V and J genes are TRBV7-8 and TRBJ2-7, with D perhaps matching TRBD2 (5 bases). V was cut by 0 bases and J by 5 bases, with 17 bases left in between. Germline assignment: CDR1 SGHVS and CDR2 FQNEAQ. The CDR3 contains 16 residues. This chain's CDR3 is CASSLADRGGTHEQYV. DNA for the CDR3: TGTGCCAGCAGCTTAGCCGACCGAGGAGGCACCCACGAGCAGTACGTC.

This clonotype was seen repeatedly, ten times or more. The V call is TRBV7-2, the J call TRBJ1-3; no clear D. Trimming stripped 2 bases from V and 2 bases from J, with 1 base between. The CDR3 consists of 12 residues. Germline assignment: CDR1 SGHTA and CDR2 FQGNSA. The CDR3 loop is CASSLPGNTIYF. CDR3 nucleotide sequence: TGTGCCAGCAGCTTACCTGGAAACACCATATATTTT.

This clonotype was recorded only once. Relative to the germline gene, one junction end is altered; a read error may explain this. The chain employs TRBV28 and TRBJ1-1, with D perhaps TRBD1 (5 bases). Germline V lookup: CDR1 MDHEN, CDR2 SYDVKM. The length of the CDR3 is 14 residues. Here the CDR3 reads CASSWTPGQEKLVF. The CDR3 nucleotides read TGTGCCAGCAGTTGGACTCCGGGGCAAGAAAAGCTGGTCTTT.

This clonotype was counted a single time. The chain recombines TRBV19 with TRBJ2-3; D tentatively reads TRBD1 or TRBD2 (5 bases each). V lost 3 bases and J lost 1, with 17 bases in between. The CDR3 is made up of 17 amino acids. The germline gives CDR1 LNHDA, CDR2 SQIVND (reference sequence). The CDR3 nucleotides are TGTGCCAGTAGTATTCCGCGATCGAGAGGGGGCACAGATACGCAGTATTTT. It specifies CASSIPRSRGGTDTQYF.

This clonotype was seen many times. The genes are TRBV7-3 and TRBJ2-3, with D maybe TRBD1 (5 bases). Germline values: CDR1 SGHTA, CDR2 FQGTGA. The CDR3 has 14 amino acids. V was pared by 5 bases and J by 1 base, with 10 bases between. The CDR3 nucleotides are TGTGCCAGCAGCGCCGGACAACGCACAGATACGCAGTATTTT. This codes for CASSAGQRTDTQYF.